Described below is a single T cell receptor (beta chain) sequence and its context. The data derive from a study of technical replicates of blood from a few donors. The trim removed 5 bases at V and 0 bases at J, leaving 12 bases unmatched. The germline CDR1 and CDR2 sequences are MDHEN and SYDVKM. This CDR3 is 17 amino acids long. Method: immunoSEQ multiplex PCR; TCRdb's copy keeps in-frame clones and lacks some. The data contain around 100,000 clones, under 96% of them singletons. The specimen was T cells isolated from PBMCs. This sequence originates from a human donor in good health. V and J are TRBV28 and TRBJ1-1, with TRBD1 identical over 7 bases. CDR3 residues: CASSNRGHGLMNTEAFF. The CDR3 DNA is TGTGCCAGCAGTAACAGGGGACACGGACTCATGAACACTGAAGCTTTCTTT.